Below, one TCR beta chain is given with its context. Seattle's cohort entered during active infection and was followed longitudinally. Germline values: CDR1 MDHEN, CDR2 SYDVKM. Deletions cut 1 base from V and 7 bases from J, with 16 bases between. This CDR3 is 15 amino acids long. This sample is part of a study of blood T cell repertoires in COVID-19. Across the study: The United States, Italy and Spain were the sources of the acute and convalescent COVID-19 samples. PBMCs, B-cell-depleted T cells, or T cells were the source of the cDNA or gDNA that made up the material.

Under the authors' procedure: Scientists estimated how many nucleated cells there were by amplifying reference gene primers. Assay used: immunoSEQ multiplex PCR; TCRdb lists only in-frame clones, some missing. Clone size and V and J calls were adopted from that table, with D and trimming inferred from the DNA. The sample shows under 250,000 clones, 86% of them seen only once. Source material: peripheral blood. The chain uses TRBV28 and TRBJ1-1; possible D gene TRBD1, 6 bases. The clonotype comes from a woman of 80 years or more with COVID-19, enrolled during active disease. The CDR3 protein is CASSLSPGTPSEAFF. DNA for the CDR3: TGTGCCAGCAGTTTATCGCCCGGGACACCGAGTGAAGCTTTCTTT.